One and the same sample provided the 17 T cell receptor beta chains below, sequenced in a study of blood T cell repertoires in COVID-19. TCRdb's table, derived via immunoSEQ multiplex PCR, lists solely in-frame clones and lacks some. Found here are 230,000 or so clones, roughly 84% of them singletons; the top ten hold approximately 2%. Specimen: peripheral blood. Source of these receptors: a man between 40 and 49 years old who had recovered from COVID-19.

The gene calls are TRBV6-5 and TRBJ1-3; the D gene is possibly TRBD1 (5 bases). The CDR3 contains 14 residues. In germline, CDR1 is MNHEY, CDR2 SVGAGI. Between the trimmed V and J ends, which lost 6 bases and 0 bases, there was a span of 9 bases. The CDR3 DNA reads as TGTGCCAGCAGCCAGGGTGTCTCTGGAAACACCATATATTTT. Amino acid sequence: CASSQGVSGNTIYF.

CDR3 amino acids: CASSFTGGPYMNTEAFF. The CDR3 nucleotides are TGTGCCAGCAGCTTCACAGGGGGTCCTTACATGAACACTGAAGCTTTCTTT. This chain joins TRBV7-2 and TRBJ1-1, with 8 bases lining up with TRBD1. V trimming: 3 bases; J trimming: 0 bases; junction bases outside the gene matches: 9. Per germline, CDR1 SGHTA and CDR2 FQGNSA. The length of the CDR3 is 17 residues.

The J gene is TRBJ1-3, the V gene TRBV19; 8 bases match TRBD1. In germline, CDR1 is LNHDA, CDR2 SQIVND (reference sequence). V was pared by 8 bases and J by 7 bases, with 13 bases of the junction left unmatched. The CDR3 spans 15 residues. CDR3 coding DNA: TGTGCCAGTGGATTACAGGGGGAAGGAAGGAACACCATATATTTT. Its protein product is CASGLQGEGRNTIYF.

This clone came up a few times. This chain links TRBV12-3 or TRBV12-4 with TRBJ1-6; the match to TRBD1 covers 7 bases. The CDR3 consists of 12 residues. Losses at the gene ends were 6 bases for V and 13 bases for J; bases not matched to a gene: 6. The DNA for the CDR3 is TGTGCCAGCAGCCTCCAGGGGGGTCCCCTCCACTTT. Amino acids: CASSLQGGPLHF.

The rearrangement uses TRBV19 and TRBJ2-1; TRBD2 is a possible D gene (5 bases). The germline gives CDR1 LNHDA, CDR2 SQIVND (reference sequence). This CDR3 contains 11 residues. The CDR3 sequence is CAVASFYEQFF. The CDR3 coding sequence is TGTGCAGTAGCGAGTTTCTATGAGCAGTTCTTC.

The rearrangement links TRBV2 to TRBJ1-5; D uncertain. The CDR3 runs to 14 residues. CDR1 SNHLY and CDR2 FYNNEI come from the germline V gene. With 5 bases removed from V and 0 bases from J, the gap between germline ends came to 8 bases. CDR3 residues: CASSPDYSNQPQHF. In DNA, the CDR3 is TGTGCCAGCAGTCCAGATTATAGCAATCAGCCCCAGCATTTT.

This clone is medium-sized by share. V and J are TRBV5-5 and TRBJ1-6; TRBD1 is a possible D gene (5 bases). The germline V and J ends were trimmed by 5 bases and 0 bases, with 18 bases remaining between them. Germline CDR1 is SGHKS and CDR2 is YYEKEE (reference sequence). The CDR3 sequence is 18 residues long. CDR3 sequence reads: CASREGGVLSSYNSPLHF. DNA of the CDR3: TGTGCCAGCAGGGAGGGAGGGGTTTTAAGCTCCTATAATTCACCCCTCCACTTT.

The chain is built from TRBV6-2 or TRBV6-3 and TRBJ1-5, with 8 bases identical to TRBD1. Looked up from germline, CDR1 is MNHEY and CDR2 is SVGEGT. J lost 6 bases, V lost 4 bases, and 11 bases had no gene match. The CDR3 totals 16 residues. The CDR3 coding sequence is TGTGCCAGCAGTTTGCCCTGGACAGGGTGGATTCAGCCCCAGCATTTT. Its protein product is CASSLPWTGWIQPQHF.

V is TRBV9 and J is TRBJ2-3; D is perhaps TRBD2 (6 bases). Trimming left V 7 bases short and J 4 bases short, with 10 bases between. The germline gives CDR1 SGDLS, CDR2 YYNGEE. The CDR3 contains 12 residues. In nucleotides, the CDR3 is TGTGCCAGCGCGGGGTACGCAGATACGCAGTATTTT. Residues: CASAGYADTQYF.

This clone was observed a single time. V is TRBV27 and J is TRBJ1-6; 12 bases align to TRBD1. The CDR3 totals 16 residues. Germline values: CDR1 MNHEY, CDR2 SMNVEV (reference sequence). The ends lost 10 bases at V and 8 bases at J; junction bases unmatched: 12. Here the CDR3 reads CATRDRGPFVHSPLHF. The CDR3, as DNA: TGTGCCACCCGGGACAGGGGGCCTTTTGTACATTCACCCCTCCACTTT.

This clone was picked up one time. This chain uses TRBV3-1 (or the pseudogene TRBV3-2) with TRBJ2-1; 7 bases are a match to TRBD2. Germline lookup yields CDR1 LGHDT and CDR2 YNNKEL (reference sequence). The CDR3 is 12 amino acids. V was pared by 4 bases and J by 16 bases, with 10 bases of the junction left unmatched. As DNA, the CDR3 is TGTGCCAGCAGCCTCCTAGCGGATCCGCCCTTCTTC. This gives the protein CASSLLADPPFF.

J is TRBJ2-7 and V is TRBV21-1; TRBD2 is the table's D call, not checked against the DNA. TRBV21-1 constitutes a pseudogene. The CDR3 runs 15 residues. As DNA, the CDR3 is TGTGCCAGCAGCAAACAGGGAGGGCCCTCCTACGAGCAGTACTTC. Amino acids: CASSKQGGPSYEQYF.

This chain uses TRBV19 with TRBJ2-7; 13 bases agree with TRBD2. CDR1 and CDR2 (germline): LNHDA, SQIVND (reference sequence). The J segment lost 7 bases and the V segment lost 3 bases, leaving 0 bases of the junction unmatched. CDR3 size: 13 residues. For the CDR3, the DNA is TGTGCCAGTAGTATGGGACTAGCGGGGGAGCAGTACTTC. It yields the protein CASSMGLAGEQYF.

This clone showed up many times. The chain employs TRBV6-2 or TRBV6-3 and TRBJ1-1; TRBD1 might be the D (6 bases). Germline V gene lookup returns CDR1 MNHEY and CDR2 SVGEGT. This CDR3 spans 13 amino acids. With 5 bases removed from V and 1 base from J, the gap between germline ends came to 8 bases. This CDR3 reads CASSRTENTEAFF. CDR3 in DNA: TGTGCCAGCAGTCGGACAGAGAACACTGAAGCTTTCTTT.

The genes are TRBV19 and TRBJ1-2, with 9 nucleotides matching TRBD1. CDR1 is LNHDA and CDR2 is SQIVND in the germline V gene (reference sequence). The CDR3 extends over 14 amino acids. The ends lost 6 bases at V and 0 bases at J; junction bases unmatched: 2. The CDR3 sequence: CASRDRGPNYGYTF. DNA for the CDR3: TGTGCCAGTAGGGACAGGGGACCTAACTATGGCTACACCTTC. Full variable domain (missing parts from reference TRBV19 and TRBJ1-2): DGGITQSPKYLFRKEGQNVTLSCEQNLNHDAMYWYRQDPGQGLRLIYYSQIVNDFQKGDIAEGYSVSREKKESFPLTVTSAQKNPTAFYLCASRDRGPNYGYTFGSGTRLTVV.

This clone has a handful of counts. DNA for the CDR3: TGCGCCACACGACAAGCGAACACTGAAGCTTTCTTT. Translating it yields CATRQANTEAFF. The rearrangement links TRBV10-1 to TRBJ1-1; no reliable D call. The V end was cut by 10 bases, the J end by 1 base, with 10 bases between. Per germline, CDR1 WNHNN and CDR2 SYGVQD (reference sequence). The length of the CDR3 is 12 residues.

The chain has TRBV7-2 and TRBJ1-6, with 9 bases aligning to TRBD1. The germline V gene has CDR1 SGHTA and CDR2 FQGNSA. The CDR3 consists of 14 residues. The V gene end was trimmed by 4 bases and the J gene end by 8 bases; junction bases not matched to a gene: 3. The chain's CDR3 is CASSSRTGDSPLHF. In DNA, the CDR3 is TGTGCCAGCAGCTCCCGGACAGGGGATTCACCCCTCCACTTT.